This entry is about one T cell receptor (beta chain). As yet, its antigen is unknown. The data stem from a study of shared clonotypes between healthy human individuals. Germline CDR1 is SNHLY and CDR2 is FYNNEI. V gave up 6 bases and J gave up 0 bases, with 14 bases separating them. The CDR3 extends over 15 amino acids. Study-wide findings and caveats: Generally, naive subsets (rather than memory subsets) showed larger estimated richness.

Some clones are missing from TCRdb's copy, which holds only in-frame ones; the method was immunoSEQ multiplex PCR. The table has under 1,900,000 clones, approximately 98.5% seen once; the top ten hold approximately 0.4%. The chain couples TRBV2 to TRBJ1-1, with D possibly TRBD1 on 6 matching bases. The sequence was obtained from a man younger than 45 in good health. Sample: naive CD4+ T cells sorted from blood. Subset defined: CD45RA+ positively selected. The CDR3 DNA follows: TGTGCCAGCAGCTCGGACAGCAGAATGAACACTGAAGCTTTCTTT. This sequence encodes CASSSDSRMNTEAFF.